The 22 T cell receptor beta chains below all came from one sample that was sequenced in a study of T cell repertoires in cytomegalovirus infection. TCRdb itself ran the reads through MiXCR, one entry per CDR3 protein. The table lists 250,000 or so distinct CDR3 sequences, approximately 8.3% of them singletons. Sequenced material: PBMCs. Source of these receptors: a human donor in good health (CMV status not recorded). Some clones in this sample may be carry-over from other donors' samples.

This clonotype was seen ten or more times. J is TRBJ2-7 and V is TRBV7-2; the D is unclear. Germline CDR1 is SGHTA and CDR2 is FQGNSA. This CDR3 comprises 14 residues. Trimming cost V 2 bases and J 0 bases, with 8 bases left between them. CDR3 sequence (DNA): TGTGCCAGCAGCTTAAACAGACCCTCCTACGAGCAGTACTTC. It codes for CASSLNRPSYEQYF.

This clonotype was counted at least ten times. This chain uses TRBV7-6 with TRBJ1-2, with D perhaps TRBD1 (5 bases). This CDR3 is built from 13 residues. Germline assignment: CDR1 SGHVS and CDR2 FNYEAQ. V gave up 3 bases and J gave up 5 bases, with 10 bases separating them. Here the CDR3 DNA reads TGTGCCAGCAGCTTCCAGACAGAATATGGCTACACCTTC. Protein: CASSFQTEYGYTF.

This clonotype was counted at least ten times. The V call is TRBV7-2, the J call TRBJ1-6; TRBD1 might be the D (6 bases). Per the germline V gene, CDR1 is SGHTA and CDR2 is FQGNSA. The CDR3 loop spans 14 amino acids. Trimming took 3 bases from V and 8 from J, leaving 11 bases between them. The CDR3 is CASSLRPGDSPLHF. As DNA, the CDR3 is TGTGCCAGCAGCTTGCGACCAGGGGATTCACCCCTCCACTTT.

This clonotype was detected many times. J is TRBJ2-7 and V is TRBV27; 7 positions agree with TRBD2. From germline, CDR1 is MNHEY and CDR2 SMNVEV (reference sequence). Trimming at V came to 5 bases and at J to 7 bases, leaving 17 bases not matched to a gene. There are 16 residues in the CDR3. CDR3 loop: CASSPATWAGVGEQYF. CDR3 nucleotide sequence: TGTGCCAGCAGTCCCGCTACTTGGGCGGGGGTGGGAGAGCAGTACTTC.

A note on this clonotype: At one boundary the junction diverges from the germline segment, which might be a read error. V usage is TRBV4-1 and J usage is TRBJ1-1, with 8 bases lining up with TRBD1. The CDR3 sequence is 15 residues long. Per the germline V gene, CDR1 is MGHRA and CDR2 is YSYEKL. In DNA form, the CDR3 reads TGTGCCAGCAGCCAGGGGACAGGCGGGGACACTGAAGCTTTCTTT. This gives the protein CASSQGTGGDTEAFF.

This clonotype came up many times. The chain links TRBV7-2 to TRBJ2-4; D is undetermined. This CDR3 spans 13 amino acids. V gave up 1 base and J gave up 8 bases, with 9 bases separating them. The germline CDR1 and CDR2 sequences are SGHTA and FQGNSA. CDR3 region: CASSLERRDIQYF. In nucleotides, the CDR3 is TGTGCCAGCAGCTTAGAGCGAAGGGACATTCAGTACTTC.

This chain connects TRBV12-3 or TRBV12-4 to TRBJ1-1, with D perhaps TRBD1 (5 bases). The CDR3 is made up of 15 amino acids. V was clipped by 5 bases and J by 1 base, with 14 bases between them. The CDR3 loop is CASSPGGGENTEAFF. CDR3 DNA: TGTGCCAGCAGTCCGGGGGGGGGGGAGAACACTGAAGCTTTCTTT.

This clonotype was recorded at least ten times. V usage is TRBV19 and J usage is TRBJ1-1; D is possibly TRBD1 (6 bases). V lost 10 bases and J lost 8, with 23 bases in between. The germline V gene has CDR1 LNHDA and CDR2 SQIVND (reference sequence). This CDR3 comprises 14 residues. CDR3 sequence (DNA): TGTGCCACCTCAGGGACACCCGTTGGTATAGAAGCTTTCTTT. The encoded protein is CATSGTPVGIEAFF.

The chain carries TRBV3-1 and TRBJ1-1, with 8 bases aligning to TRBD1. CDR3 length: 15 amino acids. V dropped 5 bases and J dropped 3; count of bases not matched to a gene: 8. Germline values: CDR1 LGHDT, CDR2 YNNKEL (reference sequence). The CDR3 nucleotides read TGTGCCAGCAGCACCCGGGACAGGCTGGACACTGAAGCTTTCTTT. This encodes CASSTRDRLDTEAFF.

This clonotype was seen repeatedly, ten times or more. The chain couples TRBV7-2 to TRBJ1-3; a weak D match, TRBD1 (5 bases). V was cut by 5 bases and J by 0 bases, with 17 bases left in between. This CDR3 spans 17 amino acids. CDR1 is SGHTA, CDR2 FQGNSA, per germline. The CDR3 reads CASSASTQGPSGNTIYF. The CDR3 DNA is TGTGCCAGCAGCGCCAGCACCCAGGGACCCTCTGGAAACACCATATATTTT. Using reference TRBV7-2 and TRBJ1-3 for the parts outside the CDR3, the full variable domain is GAGVSQSPSNKVTEKGKDVELRCDPISGHTALYWYRQSLGQGLEFLIYFQGNSAPDKSGLPSDRFSAERTGGSVSTLTIQRTQQEDSAVYLCASSASTQGPSGNTIYFGEGSWLTVV.

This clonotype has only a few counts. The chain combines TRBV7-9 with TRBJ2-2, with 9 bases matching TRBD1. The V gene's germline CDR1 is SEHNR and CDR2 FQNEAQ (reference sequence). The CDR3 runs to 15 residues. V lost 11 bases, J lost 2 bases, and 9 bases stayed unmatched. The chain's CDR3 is CASDPGQGNTGELFF. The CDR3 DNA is TGTGCCTCAGACCCGGGACAGGGTAACACCGGGGAGCTGTTTTTT.

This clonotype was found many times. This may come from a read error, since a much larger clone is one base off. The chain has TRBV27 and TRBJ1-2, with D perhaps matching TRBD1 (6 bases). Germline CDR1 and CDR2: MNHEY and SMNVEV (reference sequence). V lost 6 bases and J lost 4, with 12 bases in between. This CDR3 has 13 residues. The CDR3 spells CASSATGIYGYTF. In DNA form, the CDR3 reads TGTGCCAGCAGCGCTACAGGGATCTATGGCTACACCTTC.

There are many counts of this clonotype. CDR3 amino acids: CAWTRGQYEQYF. Here the CDR3 DNA reads TGTGCCTGGACGAGAGGACAATACGAGCAGTACTTC. The gene calls are TRBV30 and TRBJ2-7; possible D gene TRBD1, 5 bases. This CDR3 has 12 amino acids. Germline CDR1 is GTSNPN and CDR2 is SVGIG (reference sequence). V gave up 4 bases and J gave up 4 bases, with 11 bases separating them.

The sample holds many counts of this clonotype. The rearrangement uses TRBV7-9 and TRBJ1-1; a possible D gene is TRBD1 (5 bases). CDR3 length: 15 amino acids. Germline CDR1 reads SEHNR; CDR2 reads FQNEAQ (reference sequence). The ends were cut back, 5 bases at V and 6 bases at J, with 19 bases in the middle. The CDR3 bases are TGTGCCAGCAGCACTGCAAAGGGGCGCATGTCTGAAGCTTTCTTT. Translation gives CASSTAKGRMSEAFF.

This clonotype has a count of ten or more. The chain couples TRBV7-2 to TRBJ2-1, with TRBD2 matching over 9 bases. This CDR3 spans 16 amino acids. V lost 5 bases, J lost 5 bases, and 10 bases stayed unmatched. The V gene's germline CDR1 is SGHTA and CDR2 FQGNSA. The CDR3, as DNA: TGTGCCAGCAGCCCCCGGAGAGCGGGGGGACACAATGAGCAGTTCTTC. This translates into CASSPRRAGGHNEQFF.

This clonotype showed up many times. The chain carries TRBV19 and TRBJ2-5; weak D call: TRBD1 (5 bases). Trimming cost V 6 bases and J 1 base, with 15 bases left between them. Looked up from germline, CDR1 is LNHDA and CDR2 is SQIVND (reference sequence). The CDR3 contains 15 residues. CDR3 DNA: TGTGCCAGTAGGTTGACAGCCAATACCCAAGAGACCCAGTACTTC. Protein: CASRLTANTQETQYF. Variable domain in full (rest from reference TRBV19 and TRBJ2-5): DGGITQSPKYLFRKEGQNVTLSCEQNLNHDAMYWYRQDPGQGLRLIYYSQIVNDFQKGDIAEGYSVSREKKESFPLTVTSAQKNPTAFYLCASRLTANTQETQYFGPGTRLLVL.

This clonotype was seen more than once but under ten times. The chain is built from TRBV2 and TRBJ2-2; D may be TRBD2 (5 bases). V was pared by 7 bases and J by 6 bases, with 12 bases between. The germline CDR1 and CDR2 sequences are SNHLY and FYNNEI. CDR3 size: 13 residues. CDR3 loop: CASNRPGAGELFF. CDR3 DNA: TGTGCCAGCAACCGCCCCGGGGCCGGGGAGCTGTTTTTT.

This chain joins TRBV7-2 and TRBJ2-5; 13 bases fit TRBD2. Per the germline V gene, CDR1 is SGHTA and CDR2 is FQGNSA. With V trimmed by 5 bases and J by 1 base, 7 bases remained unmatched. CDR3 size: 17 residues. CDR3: CASSLRGLAGRQETQYF. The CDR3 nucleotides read TGTGCCAGCAGCCTCCGGGGACTAGCGGGACGCCAAGAGACCCAGTACTTC.

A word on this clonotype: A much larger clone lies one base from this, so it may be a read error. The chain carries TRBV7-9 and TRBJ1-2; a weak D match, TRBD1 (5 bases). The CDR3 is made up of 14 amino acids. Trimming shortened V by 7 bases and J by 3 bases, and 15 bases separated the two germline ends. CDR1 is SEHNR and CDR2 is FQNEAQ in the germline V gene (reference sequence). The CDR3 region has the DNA TGTGCCAGCAACCTAGGGACCAAGGACTATGGCTACACCTTC. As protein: CASNLGTKDYGYTF.

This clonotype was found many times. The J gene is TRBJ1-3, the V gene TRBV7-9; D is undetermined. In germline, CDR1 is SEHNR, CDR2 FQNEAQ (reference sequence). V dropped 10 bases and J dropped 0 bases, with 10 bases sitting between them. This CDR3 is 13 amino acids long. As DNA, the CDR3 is TGTGCCACCGGCGGCAGCTCTGGAAACACCATATATTTT. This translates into CATGGSSGNTIYF.

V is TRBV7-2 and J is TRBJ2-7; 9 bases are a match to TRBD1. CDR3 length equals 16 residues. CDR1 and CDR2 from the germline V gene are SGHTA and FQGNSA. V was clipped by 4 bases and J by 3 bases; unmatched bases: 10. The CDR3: CASSSNPGQGYYEQYF. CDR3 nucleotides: TGTGCCAGCAGCTCTAATCCGGGACAGGGCTACTACGAGCAGTACTTC. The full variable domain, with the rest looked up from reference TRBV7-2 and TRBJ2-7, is GAGVSQSPSNKVTEKGKDVELRCDPISGHTALYWYRQSLGQGLEFLIYFQGNSAPDKSGLPSDRFSAERTGGSVSTLTIQRTQQEDSAVYLCASSSNPGQGYYEQYFGPGTRLTVT.

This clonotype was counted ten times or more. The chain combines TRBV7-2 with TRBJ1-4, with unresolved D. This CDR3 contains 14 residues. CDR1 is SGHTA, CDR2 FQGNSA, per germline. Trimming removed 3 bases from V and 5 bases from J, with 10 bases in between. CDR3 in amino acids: CASSFPGLNEKLFF. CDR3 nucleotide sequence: TGTGCCAGCAGCTTTCCGGGATTAAATGAAAAACTGTTTTTT. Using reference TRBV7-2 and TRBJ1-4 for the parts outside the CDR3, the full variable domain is GAGVSQSPSNKVTEKGKDVELRCDPISGHTALYWYRQSLGQGLEFLIYFQGNSAPDKSGLPSDRFSAERTGGSVSTLTIQRTQQEDSAVYLCASSFPGLNEKLFFGSGTQLSVL.